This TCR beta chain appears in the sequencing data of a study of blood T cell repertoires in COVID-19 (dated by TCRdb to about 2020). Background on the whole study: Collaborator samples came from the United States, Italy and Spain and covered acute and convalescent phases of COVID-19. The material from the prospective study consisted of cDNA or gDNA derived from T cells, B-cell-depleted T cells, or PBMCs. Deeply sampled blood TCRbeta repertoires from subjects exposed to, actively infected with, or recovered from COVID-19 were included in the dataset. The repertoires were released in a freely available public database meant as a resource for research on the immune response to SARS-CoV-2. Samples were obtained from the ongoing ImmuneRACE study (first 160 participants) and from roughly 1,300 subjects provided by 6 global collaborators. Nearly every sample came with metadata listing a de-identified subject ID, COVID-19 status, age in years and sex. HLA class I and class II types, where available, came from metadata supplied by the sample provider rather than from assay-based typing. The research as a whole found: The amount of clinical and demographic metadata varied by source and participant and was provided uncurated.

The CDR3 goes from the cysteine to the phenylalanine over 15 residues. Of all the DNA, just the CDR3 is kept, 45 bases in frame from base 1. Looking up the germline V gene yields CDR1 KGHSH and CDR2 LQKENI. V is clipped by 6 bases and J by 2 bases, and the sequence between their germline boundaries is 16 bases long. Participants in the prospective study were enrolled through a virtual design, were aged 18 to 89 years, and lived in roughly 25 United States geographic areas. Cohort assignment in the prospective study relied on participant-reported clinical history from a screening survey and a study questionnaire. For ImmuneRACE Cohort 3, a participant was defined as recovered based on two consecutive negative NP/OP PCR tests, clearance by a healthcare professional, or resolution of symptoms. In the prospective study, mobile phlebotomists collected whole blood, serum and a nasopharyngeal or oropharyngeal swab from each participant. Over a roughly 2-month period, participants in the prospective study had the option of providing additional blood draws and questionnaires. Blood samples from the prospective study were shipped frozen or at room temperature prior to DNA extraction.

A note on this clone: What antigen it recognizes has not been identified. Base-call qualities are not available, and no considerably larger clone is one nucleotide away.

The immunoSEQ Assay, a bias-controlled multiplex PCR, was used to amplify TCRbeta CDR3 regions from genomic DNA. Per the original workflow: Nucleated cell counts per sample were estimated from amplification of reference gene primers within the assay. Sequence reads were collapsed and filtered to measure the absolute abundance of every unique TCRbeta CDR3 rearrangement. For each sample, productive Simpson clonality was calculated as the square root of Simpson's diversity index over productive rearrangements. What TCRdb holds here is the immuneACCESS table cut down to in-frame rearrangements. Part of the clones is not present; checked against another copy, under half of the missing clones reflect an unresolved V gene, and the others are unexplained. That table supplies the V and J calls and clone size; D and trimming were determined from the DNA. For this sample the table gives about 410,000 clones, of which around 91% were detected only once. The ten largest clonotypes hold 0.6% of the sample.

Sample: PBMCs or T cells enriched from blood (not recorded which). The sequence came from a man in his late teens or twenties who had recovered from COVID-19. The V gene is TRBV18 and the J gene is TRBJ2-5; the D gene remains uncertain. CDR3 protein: CASSLLMGLQETQYF. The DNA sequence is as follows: TGTGCCAGCTCCCTATTAATGGGCTTACAAGAGACCCAGTACTTC.